This T cell receptor beta chain was recovered during a study of identical twins. Per germline, CDR1 SQVTM and CDR2 ANQGSEA. The CDR3 totals 13 residues. V lost 6 bases and J lost 6; bases outside the gene matches: 6. This clonotype was seen a handful of times. In TCRdb, the 5' RACE reads were re-called with MiXCR into one record per CDR3 protein. The sample includes under 900,000 distinct CDR3 sequences, roughly 18% of them seen just once. The data also belong to a second study, concerning T cells expressing NK-cell markers.

This chain connects TRBV29-1 to TRBJ1-1; 11 nucleotides align to TRBD1. The sequence came from a woman between 18 and 29 years old in good health. The sample consisted of PBMCs. The CDR3 coding sequence is TGCAGCGTGGGAGGACAGGGGGCCGCTGAAGCTTTCTTT. It is translated as CSVGGQGAAEAFF.